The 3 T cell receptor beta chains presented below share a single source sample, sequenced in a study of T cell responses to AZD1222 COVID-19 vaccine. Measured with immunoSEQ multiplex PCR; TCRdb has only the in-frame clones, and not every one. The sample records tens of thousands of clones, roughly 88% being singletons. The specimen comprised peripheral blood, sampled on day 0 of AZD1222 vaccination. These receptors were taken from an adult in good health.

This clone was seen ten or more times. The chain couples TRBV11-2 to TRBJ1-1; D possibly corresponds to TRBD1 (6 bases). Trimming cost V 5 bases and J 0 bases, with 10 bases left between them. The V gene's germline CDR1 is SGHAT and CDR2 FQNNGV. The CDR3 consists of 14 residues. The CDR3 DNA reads TGTGCCAGCAGCATGGACAGTCTGAACACTGAAGCTTTCTTT. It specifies CASSMDSLNTEAFF.

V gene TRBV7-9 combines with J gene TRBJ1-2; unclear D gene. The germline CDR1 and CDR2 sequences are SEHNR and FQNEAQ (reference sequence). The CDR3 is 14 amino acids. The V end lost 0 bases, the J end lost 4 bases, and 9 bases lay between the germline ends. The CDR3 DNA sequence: TGTGCCAGCAGCTTAGCTAAGGAGAGCTATGGCTACACCTTC. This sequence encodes CASSLAKESYGYTF.

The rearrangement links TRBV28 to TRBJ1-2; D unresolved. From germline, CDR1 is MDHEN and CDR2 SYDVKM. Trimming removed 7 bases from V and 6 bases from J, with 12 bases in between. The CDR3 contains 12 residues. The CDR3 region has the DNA TGTGCCAGCACCTCTGTGGGGAATGGCTACACCTTC. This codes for CASTSVGNGYTF.